The entry that follows covers one T cell receptor (beta chain) sequence. The specificity of this receptor is unknown. No per-base quality is available; no much larger clone lies one base away. The data originate from a study of shared clonotypes between healthy human individuals (TCRdb year 2020). In terms of the full investigation: The cohort comprised a couple of women and a few men aged 18 to 49 years. To estimate repertoire size and how much clonotypes are shared between individuals, the study performed deep sequencing of blood TCR repertoires from roughly five healthy adults. To increase sequencing depth and limit assay-specific biases, different laboratories used diverse techniques to prepare libraries and sequence TCR repertoires. For each donor, CD4 naive and CD4 memory were each run on three plates, CD8 naive on two plates, and CD8 memory on one plate. Per donor, leukapheresis produced somewhere between about 0.8 and 9 billion PBMCs. Study-wide findings and limitations: Pairwise subsampling indicated that sequencing depth was expected to affect the degree of clonotype sharing among donors. Higher generation probabilities were observed for clonotypes shared by all four sorted-subset donors than for non-shared clonotypes. Roughly 5% of naive CD4, 3.5% of naive CD8, around 2.3% of memory CD4, and around 0.4% of memory CD8 clonotypes were shared across several donors. The genetic and exposure-history diversity represented was limited by the small number of donors. Sampling was limited to blood, and TCR repertoires in tissue likely differ from TCR repertoires in blood. Naive subsets generally had larger estimated clonotype richness than memory subsets did. Incomplete sequencing was indicated by rarefaction of sorted-subset datasets, despite the large sequencing depth.

From the cysteine through the phenylalanine, the CDR3 covers 14 amino acids. Only CDR3 DNA remains: 42 bases, in frame from the first base. The junction carries 15 bases between V and J, which are trimmed by 6 bases and 3 bases respectively. According to the germline V gene, CDR1 reads MDHEN and CDR2 reads SYDVKM. Donors were healthy HIV-negative adults with no recently reported acute infections or vaccinations. Only Caucasian adults living in Nashville, Tennessee, USA were represented among the donors. CD4+ T cells were enriched by magnetic negative selection; naive cells were then positively selected on CD45RA, and the negative fraction formed the memory subset. After blood collection by leukapheresis, PBMCs were isolated using Ficoll-Histopaque density gradient centrifugation and then cryopreserved in the vapor phase of liquid nitrogen. Purity and quantity of every magnetically sorted T cell population were checked by analytical flow cytometry. From each sorted fraction, genomic DNA was isolated and quantified by UV absorbance on a Nanodrop 2000c.

Using the deep immunoSEQ assay, TCR CDR3 regions were amplified from genomic DNA by multiplex PCR. Genomic DNA extracted from each cell subset was distributed evenly over all wells of several immunoSEQ 96-well plates, and each plate served as one replicate. For sorted subsets, roughly 190 ng of genomic DNA, equivalent to roughly 30,000 T cell genomes, went into each replicate PCR. Purified libraries were measured with a Qubit 3.0 fluorometer, size-checked on a Bioanalyzer 2100, and measured again with the KAPA Library Quantification kit. Each immunoSEQ 96-well plate was sequenced on its own single-read 150-cycle Illumina NextSeq 550 flow cell. The authors' analysis ran thus. Because the immunoSEQ output held only junctional sequences and lacked quality scores, the filtering could not match the filtering applied to full-length reads. To assign V/J genes and CDR3, sequences were annotated using PyIR, a Python wrapper for IgBLAST v1.9, with IMGT germline references. Reads were removed for weak V/J assignments (E-value above 1e-6), missing CDR3, stop codons, out-of-frame junctions, or ambiguous translated residues. V3J clonotypes were defined as sequences sharing the same inferred V gene, J gene, and CDR3 amino acid sequence. The percentage overlap between two repertoires was calculated by dividing the number of shared unique clonotypes by the size of the smaller repertoire. Three approaches were used to assess repertoire richness: RTK rarefaction, the Chao1 estimator, and Recon v2.1 estimates of unobserved clonotypes. OLGA was used to compute generation probabilities for all TCRbeta clonotypes that the gDNA method yielded from a handful of donors. TCRdb stores this immuneACCESS table with in-frame sequences only. Part of the clones is absent; in the studies checked, under half of the shortfall reflects unresolved V genes, and no reason is known for the rest. V and J calls and clone size are given by that table; D and trimming were obtained from the DNA. A total of 1,400,000 or so clones appear in this sample, approximately 98.5% of them only once. 0.3% to 0.45% of the sample lies in the top ten.

The sequence came from a man between 25 and 39 years old in good health. Sequencing was carried out using naive CD4+ T cells sorted from blood. In light of the paper, this sample's cell subset or site label describes: CD45RA+ positively selected. The chain joins TRBV28 to TRBJ2-7, with no D gene named confidently. The sequenced DNA is TGTGCCAGCAGCCCTGGGCATCGAGTCTACGAGCAGTACTTC. This encodes CASSPGHRVYEQYF. Extended through the reference TRBV28 and TRBJ2-7 proteins, this CDR3 yields the full variable domain: DVKVTQSSRYLVKRTGEKVFLECVQDMDHENMFWYRQDPGLGLRLIYFSYDVKMKEKGDIPEGYSVSREKKERFSLILESASTNQTSMYLCASSPGHRVYEQYFGPGTRLTVT.